Sequencing of this T cell receptor beta chain was carried out in a study of blood T cell repertoires in COVID-19. V was pared by 6 bases and J by 5 bases, with 13 bases between. The germline gives CDR1 SGHTA, CDR2 FQGNSA. This CDR3 contains 14 residues. Profiled with immunoSEQ multiplex PCR; TCRdb holds only in-frame clones, not every one. The sample gives around 120,000 clones, 60% to 85% of which show up once; under 3% is in the top ten. Sequencing input: peripheral blood. The sequence derives from a man between 65 and 79 years old with acute or convalescent COVID-19. The chain employs TRBV7-2 and TRBJ2-2; a weak D match, TRBD2 (6 bases). CDR3 sequence reads: CASRRVAGTGELFF. DNA for the CDR3: TGTGCCAGCAGAAGGGTCGCGGGGACCGGGGAGCTGTTTTTT.